A selection of T cell receptor beta chains follows, all from one sample in a study of neurological immune-mediated disorders. One entry per CDR3 protein results from TCRdb running MiXCR on the 5' RACE reads. The repertoire holds about 54,000 distinct CDR3 sequences, with about 4.2% as singletons. Material for sequencing was CD4+ T cells from blood. Receptors originate from a woman between 40 and 50 years old with multiple sclerosis. CDR3s include the opening cysteine and the closing phenylalanine or tryptophan. Each record gives: J gene, clone size, V gene, D gene, CDR3 protein, CDR3 DNA. D genes are given only for firm matches. Rows give clone size only sometimes, using once, few, many, or a class for an expanded clone.

J gene: TRBJ1-2; clone size: many; V gene: TRBV5-1; D gene: NA; CDR3 protein: CASSLEQGYGYTF; CDR3 DNA: TGCGCCAGCAGCTTGGAGCAGGGCTATGGCTACACCTTC
J gene: TRBJ2-2; clone size: many; V gene: TRBV3-1; D gene: NA; CDR3 protein: CASSQDPGLRVGELFF; CDR3 DNA: TGTGCCAGCAGCCAAGATCCGGGACTTCGTGTCGGGGAGCTGTTTTTT
J gene: TRBJ1-1; clone size: many; V gene: TRBV6-1; D gene: TRBD1; CDR3 protein: CASSQGTEAFF; CDR3 DNA: TGTGCCAGTTCACAGGGGACTGAAGCTTTCTTT
J gene: TRBJ1-1; clone size: many; V gene: TRBV29-1; D gene: NA; CDR3 protein: CSVEGGDGAFF; CDR3 DNA: TGCAGCGTTGAAGGGGGGGATGGAGCTTTCTTT
J gene: TRBJ1-2; clone size: many; V gene: TRBV18; D gene: NA; CDR3 protein: CASSPPGTQYYGYTF; CDR3 DNA: TGTGCCAGCTCACCACCGGGGACGCAATACTATGGCTACACCTTC
J gene: TRBJ1-4; clone size: many; V gene: TRBV4-1; D gene: NA; CDR3 protein: CASSLQAGSEKLFF; CDR3 DNA: TGCGCCAGCAGCCTCCAGGCAGGGAGTGAAAAACTGTTTTTT
J gene: TRBJ2-5; clone size: many; V gene: TRBV2; D gene: NA; CDR3 protein: CASSETGPETQYF; CDR3 DNA: TGTGCCAGCAGTGAAACAGGGCCCGAGACCCAGTACTTC
J gene: TRBJ1-5; clone size: few; V gene: TRBV7-2; D gene: TRBD1; CDR3 protein: CASSLELGGGLNQPQHF; CDR3 DNA: TGTGCCAGCAGCTTAGAATTAGGAGGGGGCCTCAATCAGCCCCAGCATTTT
J gene: TRBJ2-3; clone size: many; V gene: TRBV5-1; D gene: NA; CDR3 protein: CASSPRTADTQYF; CDR3 DNA: TGCGCCAGCAGCCCTCGGACAGCCGATACGCAGTATTTT
J gene: TRBJ1-3; clone size: many; V gene: TRBV4-1; D gene: NA; CDR3 protein: CASSSITGLTGNTIYF; CDR3 DNA: TGCGCCAGCAGCTCTATAACAGGGTTGACTGGAAACACCATATATTTT
J gene: TRBJ2-6; clone size: many; V gene: TRBV5-1; D gene: NA; CDR3 protein: CASSPTASGANVLTF; CDR3 DNA: TGCGCCAGCAGCCCGACAGCCTCTGGGGCCAACGTCCTGACTTTC
J gene: TRBJ1-1; clone size: many; V gene: TRBV20-1; D gene: NA; CDR3 protein: CSAEGPRHPAAFF; CDR3 DNA: TGCAGTGCCGAGGGACCACGACATCCCGCGGCTTTCTTT
J gene: TRBJ1-4; clone size: many; V gene: TRBV6-1; D gene: NA; CDR3 protein: CASSEAGRRTNEKLFF; CDR3 DNA: TGTGCCAGCAGTGAAGCAGGGCGACGGACTAATGAAAAACTGTTTTTT
J gene: TRBJ1-6; clone size: many; V gene: TRBV6-6; D gene: TRBD1; CDR3 protein: CASSPTGSDNSPLHF; CDR3 DNA: TGTGCCAGCAGCCCGACAGGGTCCGATAATTCACCCCTCCACTTT
J gene: TRBJ1-3; clone size: many; V gene: TRBV5-1; D gene: NA; CDR3 protein: CASSRELSGNTIYF; CDR3 DNA: TGCGCCAGCAGCAGGGAACTCTCTGGAAACACCATATATTTT
J gene: TRBJ1-5; clone size: many; V gene: TRBV7-8; D gene: NA; CDR3 protein: CASSSDSSLSNQPQHF; CDR3 DNA: TGTGCCAGCAGCTCGGACAGCTCTCTTAGCAATCAGCCCCAGCATTTT
J gene: TRBJ1-2; clone size: NA; V gene: TRBV11-1; D gene: NA; CDR3 protein: CASSFGFLYGYTF; CDR3 DNA: TGTGCCAGCAGCTTTGGGTTCCTCTATGGCTACACCTTC
J gene: TRBJ2-6; clone size: many; V gene: TRBV7-9; D gene: TRBD1; CDR3 protein: CASSLGTGLVGANVLTF; CDR3 DNA: TGTGCCAGCAGCCTCGGGACAGGGCTTGTCGGGGCCAACGTCCTGACTTTC
J gene: TRBJ2-2; clone size: many; V gene: TRBV6-1; D gene: NA; CDR3 protein: CASLRGGAIGELFF; CDR3 DNA: TGTGCCAGCCTCAGGGGGGGGGCTATCGGGGAGCTGTTTTTT
J gene: TRBJ2-6; clone size: NA; V gene: TRBV20-1; D gene: TRBD1; CDR3 protein: CSATGGTYSGANVLTF; CDR3 DNA: TGCAGTGCCACAGGGGGCACCTACTCTGGGGCCAACGTCCTGACTTTC
J gene: TRBJ1-1; clone size: many; V gene: TRBV5-1; D gene: NA; CDR3 protein: CASSLVLSTEAFF; CDR3 DNA: TGCGCCAGCAGCTTGGTTCTGAGCACTGAAGCTTTCTTT
J gene: TRBJ2-4; clone size: many; V gene: TRBV7-9; D gene: NA; CDR3 protein: CASSLASGTRIIQYF; CDR3 DNA: TGTGCCAGCAGCTTAGCCTCCGGGACACGGATAATTCAGTACTTC
J gene: TRBJ1-1; clone size: many; V gene: TRBV25-1; D gene: NA; CDR3 protein: CASSEAARYEAFF; CDR3 DNA: TGTGCCAGCAGTGAAGCCGCGAGGTATGAAGCTTTCTTT
J gene: TRBJ2-3; clone size: many; V gene: TRBV7-8; D gene: NA; CDR3 protein: CASSPYTDTQYF; CDR3 DNA: TGTGCCAGCAGCCCCTACACAGATACGCAGTATTTT
J gene: TRBJ1-1; clone size: many; V gene: TRBV12-3/TRBV12-4; D gene: NA; CDR3 protein: CASSFSGKTEAFF; CDR3 DNA: TGTGCCAGCAGTTTTTCAGGGAAGACTGAAGCTTTCTTT
J gene: TRBJ2-1; clone size: many; V gene: TRBV10-3; D gene: NA; CDR3 protein: CAISKTGSYNEQFF; CDR3 DNA: TGTGCCATCAGCAAAACAGGGTCCTACAATGAGCAGTTCTTC
J gene: TRBJ2-6; clone size: many; V gene: TRBV10-3; D gene: TRBD1; CDR3 protein: CATGPGQGTKGANVLTF; CDR3 DNA: TGTGCCACCGGACCGGGACAGGGGACGAAGGGGGCCAACGTCCTGACTTTC
J gene: TRBJ1-4; clone size: many; V gene: TRBV20-1; D gene: TRBD1; CDR3 protein: CSARIGTGNEKLFF; CDR3 DNA: TGCAGTGCTAGAATAGGGACAGGGAATGAAAAACTGTTTTTT
J gene: TRBJ2-3; clone size: many; V gene: TRBV2; D gene: TRBD1; CDR3 protein: CASKTDRATDTQYF; CDR3 DNA: TGTGCCAGCAAGACGGACAGGGCTACAGATACGCAGTATTTT
J gene: TRBJ2-7; clone size: many; V gene: TRBV20-1; D gene: NA; CDR3 protein: CSAGGGAFSYEQYF; CDR3 DNA: TGCAGTGCTGGGGGGGGGGCCTTCTCCTACGAGCAGTACTTC
J gene: TRBJ2-6; clone size: many; V gene: TRBV4-2; D gene: TRBD1; CDR3 protein: CASSPVGGTGGSGANVLTF; CDR3 DNA: TGTGCCAGCAGCCCCGTGGGTGGGACAGGGGGCTCTGGGGCCAACGTCCTGACTTTC
J gene: TRBJ1-2; clone size: many; V gene: TRBV4-2; D gene: TRBD1; CDR3 protein: CASSQVPLGQGAGGYTF; CDR3 DNA: TGTGCCAGCAGCCAAGTACCCTTGGGACAGGGGGCCGGTGGCTACACCTTC
J gene: TRBJ2-1; clone size: many; V gene: TRBV3-1; D gene: NA; CDR3 protein: CASSQGGTLYNEQFF; CDR3 DNA: TGTGCCAGCAGCCAAGGGGGGACCCTTTACAATGAGCAGTTCTTC
J gene: TRBJ2-5; clone size: many; V gene: TRBV4-1; D gene: NA; CDR3 protein: CASSQDPKETQYF; CDR3 DNA: TGCGCCAGCAGCCAAGATCCGAAAGAGACCCAGTACTTC
J gene: TRBJ2-1; clone size: many; V gene: TRBV20-1; D gene: TRBD2; CDR3 protein: CSARTSGAGNEQFF; CDR3 DNA: TGCAGTGCCCGGACTAGCGGGGCCGGCAATGAGCAGTTCTTC
J gene: TRBJ2-1; clone size: many; V gene: TRBV21-1; D gene: NA; CDR3 protein: CASSKLDLSNEQFF; CDR3 DNA: TGTGCCAGCAGCAAGCTCGACCTCAGCAATGAGCAGTTCTTC
J gene: TRBJ1-6; clone size: many; V gene: TRBV15; D gene: NA; CDR3 protein: CATSRDKRTVNSPLHF; CDR3 DNA: TGTGCCACCAGCAGAGATAAAAGGACAGTTAATTCACCCCTCCACTTT
J gene: TRBJ2-3; clone size: many; V gene: TRBV7-9; D gene: NA; CDR3 protein: CASSPKGPDTQYF; CDR3 DNA: TGTGCCAGCAGCCCGAAAGGTCCAGATACGCAGTATTTT
J gene: TRBJ2-7; clone size: few; V gene: TRBV2; D gene: NA; CDR3 protein: CASSDQGKGYEQYF; CDR3 DNA: TGTGCCAGCAGTGATCAAGGGAAGGGCTACGAGCAGTACTTC
J gene: TRBJ2-2; clone size: many; V gene: TRBV10-3; D gene: NA; CDR3 protein: CAISSGVVELFF; CDR3 DNA: TGTGCCATCAGTTCGGGGGTTGTGGAGCTGTTTTTT
J gene: TRBJ1-1; clone size: many; V gene: TRBV29-1; D gene: NA; CDR3 protein: CSVDDRNTEAFF; CDR3 DNA: TGCAGCGTGGACGACAGGAACACTGAAGCTTTCTTT